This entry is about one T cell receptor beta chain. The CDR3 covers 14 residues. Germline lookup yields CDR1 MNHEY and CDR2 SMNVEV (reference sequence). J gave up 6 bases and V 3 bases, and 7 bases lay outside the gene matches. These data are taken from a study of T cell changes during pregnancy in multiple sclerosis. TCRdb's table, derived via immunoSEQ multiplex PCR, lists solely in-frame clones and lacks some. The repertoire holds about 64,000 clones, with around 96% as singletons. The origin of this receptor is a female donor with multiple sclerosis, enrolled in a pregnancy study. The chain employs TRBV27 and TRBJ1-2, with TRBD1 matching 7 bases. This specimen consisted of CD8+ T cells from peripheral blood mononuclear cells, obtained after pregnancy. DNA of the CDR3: TGTGCCAGCAGTTTCCACAGGGGCGCCAATGGCTACACCTTC. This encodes CASSFHRGANGYTF.